The 7 T cell receptor beta chains in this list originate from one sample, sequenced in a study of OX40 agonist ivuxolimab in advanced cancers. TCRdb's table, derived via immunoSEQ multiplex PCR, lists solely in-frame clones and lacks some. The table lists tens of thousands of clones, approximately 81% of them singletons, with roughly 0.7% in the top ten. Here the sequenced sample was CD4+ or CD8+ T cells sorted from blood, taken in a trial of the OX40 agonist ivuxolimab. The receptors shown here come from an adult with an advanced solid tumor such as melanoma, head and neck, liver or kidney cancer.

The V call is TRBV9, the J call TRBJ1-4; D gene unclear. The germline gives CDR1 SGDLS, CDR2 YYNGEE. The V and J ends lost 4 bases and 6 bases respectively, with 16 bases between them. The CDR3 consists of 15 residues. CDR3 sequence reads: CASSSRGLRDEKLFF. The DNA of the CDR3 is TGTGCCAGCAGCTCCCGTGGCTTGAGGGATGAAAAACTGTTTTTT. Filled out from reference TRBV9 and TRBJ1-4, the complete variable domain reads DSGVTQTPKHLITATGQRVTLRCSPRSGDLSVYWYQQSLDQGLQFLIQYYNGEERAKGNILERFSAQQFPDLHSELNLSSLELGDSALYFCASSSRGLRDEKLFFGSGTQLSVL.

This sequence joins TRBV25-1 and TRBJ1-1; D unclear. V shed 6 bases and J shed 1 base, with 12 bases lying between them. Germline CDR1 and CDR2: MGHDK and SYGVNS. CDR3 length equals 14 residues. The CDR3 is CASRTDTTNTEAFF. The DNA for the CDR3 is TGTGCCAGCAGAACCGACACCACGAACACTGAAGCTTTCTTT.

The rearrangement uses TRBV27 and TRBJ2-7, with D possibly called TRBD1 or TRBD2 (5 bases each). This CDR3 region has 21 residues. Germline CDR1 MNHEY, CDR2 SMNVEV (reference sequence). The ends were cut back, 2 bases at V and 0 bases at J, with 29 bases in the middle. CDR3 nucleotides: TGTGCCAGCAGTTTAAATTACAGGCCTCCAGGGAGTCGGCGGAGCTCCTACGAGCAGTACTTC. Its translation is CASSLNYRPPGSRRSSYEQYF.

V usage is TRBV6-5 and J usage is TRBJ2-5; a possible D gene is TRBD2 (5 bases). The ends were cut back, 2 bases at V and 5 bases at J, with 12 bases in the middle. Germline assignment: CDR1 MNHEY and CDR2 SVGAGI. The CDR3 is 14 amino acids. As DNA, the CDR3 is TGTGCCAGCAGTTACGCGGACTCTGAGGAGACCCAGTACTTC. It yields the protein CASSYADSEETQYF.

This sequence joins TRBV19 and TRBJ2-3, with a tentative D call TRBD2 (5 bases). V lost 4 bases to trimming and J lost 1 base, with 15 bases between them. The CDR3 is made up of 16 amino acids. Germline V gives CDR1 LNHDA, CDR2 SQIVND (reference sequence). CDR3 sequence reads: CASSKTRSPGTDTQYF. DNA for the CDR3: TGTGCCAGTAGTAAAACTAGATCCCCCGGCACAGATACGCAGTATTTT.

The V gene is TRBV11-2, the J gene TRBJ2-3; 10 bases match TRBD1. Germline V lookup: CDR1 SGHAT, CDR2 FQNNGV. The CDR3 loop spans 14 amino acids. V dropped 5 bases and J dropped 4; count of bases not matched to a gene: 3. The CDR3 coding sequence is TGTGCCAGCAGCCGGACAGGGGGAGCAGATACGCAGTATTTT. Its protein product is CASSRTGGADTQYF.

The V gene is TRBV5-1, the J gene TRBJ2-5, with unresolved D. CDR1 and CDR2 from the germline V gene are SGHRS and YFSETQ. The length of the CDR3 is 15 residues. Between the trimmed V and J ends, which lost 0 bases and 3 bases, there was a span of 12 bases. The CDR3 nucleotides are TGCGCCAGCAGCTTGGCGGTAGGCGGTGAAGAGACCCAGTACTTC. Translated, it gives CASSLAVGGEETQYF.